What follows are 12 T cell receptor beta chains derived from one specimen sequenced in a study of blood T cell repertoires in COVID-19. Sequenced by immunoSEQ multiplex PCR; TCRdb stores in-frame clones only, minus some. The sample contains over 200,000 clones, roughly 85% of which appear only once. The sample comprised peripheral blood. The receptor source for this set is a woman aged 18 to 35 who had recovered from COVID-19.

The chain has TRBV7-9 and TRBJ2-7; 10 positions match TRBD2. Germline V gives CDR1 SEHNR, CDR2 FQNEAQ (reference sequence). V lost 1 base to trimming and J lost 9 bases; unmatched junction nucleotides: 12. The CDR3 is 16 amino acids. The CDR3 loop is CASSLGASSGREGQYF. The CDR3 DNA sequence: TGTGCCAGCAGCTTAGGGGCTTCTAGCGGGAGAGAGGGGCAGTACTTC.

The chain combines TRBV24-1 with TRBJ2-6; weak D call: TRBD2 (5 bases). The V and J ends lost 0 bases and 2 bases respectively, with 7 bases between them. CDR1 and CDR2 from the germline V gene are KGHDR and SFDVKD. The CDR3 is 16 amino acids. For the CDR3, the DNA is TGTGCCACCAGTGATTTGTCCGGGACTGGGGCCAACGTCCTGACTTTC. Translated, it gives CATSDLSGTGANVLTF.

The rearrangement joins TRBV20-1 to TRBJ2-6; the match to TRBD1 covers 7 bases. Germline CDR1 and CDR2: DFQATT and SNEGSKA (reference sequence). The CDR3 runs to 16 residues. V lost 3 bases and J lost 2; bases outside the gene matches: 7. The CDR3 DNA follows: TGCAGTGCTAGTTTACAGGGGCTAACTGGGGCCAACGTCCTGACTTTC. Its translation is CSASLQGLTGANVLTF.

The CDR3 region has the DNA TGTGCCAGCAGTGTCGACAGAGCCTACGAGCAGTACTTC. Translation: CASSVDRAYEQYF. The chain carries TRBV25-1 and TRBJ2-7, with D maybe TRBD1 (5 bases). Per germline, CDR1 MGHDK and CDR2 SYGVNS. The CDR3 has 13 residues. The ends were cut back, 4 bases at V and 2 bases at J, with 9 bases in the middle.

The CDR3 here is CASTKAGVTDTQYF. The CDR3 region has the DNA TGTGCCAGCACCAAAGCGGGAGTCACAGATACGCAGTATTTT. The chain employs TRBV13 and TRBJ2-3, with 8 nucleotides matching TRBD2. The CDR3 is made up of 14 amino acids. Losses at the gene ends were 7 bases for V and 2 bases for J; bases not matched to a gene: 5. Germline V CDR1 and CDR2: PRHDT, FYEKMQ (reference sequence).

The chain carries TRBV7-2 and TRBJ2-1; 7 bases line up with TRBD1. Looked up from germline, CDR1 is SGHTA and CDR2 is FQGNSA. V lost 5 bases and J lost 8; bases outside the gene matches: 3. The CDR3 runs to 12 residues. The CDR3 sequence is CASSADRDEQFF. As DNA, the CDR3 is TGTGCCAGCAGCGCTGACAGGGATGAGCAGTTCTTC.

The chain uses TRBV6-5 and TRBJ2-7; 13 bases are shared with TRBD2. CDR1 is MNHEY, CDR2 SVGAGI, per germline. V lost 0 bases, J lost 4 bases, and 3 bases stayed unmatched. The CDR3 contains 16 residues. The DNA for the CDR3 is TGTGCCAGCAGTTACTCCGGGACTAGCGGGATGTACGAGCAGTACTTC. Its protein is CASSYSGTSGMYEQYF.

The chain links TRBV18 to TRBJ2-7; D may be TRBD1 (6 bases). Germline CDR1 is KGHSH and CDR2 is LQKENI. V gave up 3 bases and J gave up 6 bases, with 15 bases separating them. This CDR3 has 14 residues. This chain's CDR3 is CASSPGTGQGEQYF. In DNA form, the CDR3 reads TGTGCCAGCTCACCGGGCACAGGGCAGGGCGAGCAGTACTTC.

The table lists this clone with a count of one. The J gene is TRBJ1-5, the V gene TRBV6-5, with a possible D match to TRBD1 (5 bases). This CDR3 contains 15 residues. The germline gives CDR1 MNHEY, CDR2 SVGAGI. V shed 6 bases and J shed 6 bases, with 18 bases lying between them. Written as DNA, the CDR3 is TGTGCCAGCAGACCGCCTGGGGGGAGCGGTCAGCCCCAGCATTTT. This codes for CASRPPGGSGQPQHF.

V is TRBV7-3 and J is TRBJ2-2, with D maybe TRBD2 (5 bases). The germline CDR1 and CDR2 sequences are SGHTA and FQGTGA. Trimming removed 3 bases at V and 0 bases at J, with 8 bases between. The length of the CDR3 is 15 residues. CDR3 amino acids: CASSFGDANTGELFF. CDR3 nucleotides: TGTGCCAGCAGCTTCGGGGATGCGAACACCGGGGAGCTGTTTTTT.

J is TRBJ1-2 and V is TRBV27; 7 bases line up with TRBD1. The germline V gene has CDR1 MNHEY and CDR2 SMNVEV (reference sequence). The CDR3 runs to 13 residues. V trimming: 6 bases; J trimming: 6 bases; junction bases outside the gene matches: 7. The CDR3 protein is CASRTTGLHGYTF. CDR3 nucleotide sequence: TGTGCCAGCAGGACGACAGGGCTACATGGCTACACCTTC.

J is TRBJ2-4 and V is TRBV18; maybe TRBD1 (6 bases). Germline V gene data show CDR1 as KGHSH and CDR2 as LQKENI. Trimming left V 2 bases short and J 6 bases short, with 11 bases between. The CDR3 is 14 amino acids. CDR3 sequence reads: CASSPGVTGNIQYF. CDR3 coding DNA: TGTGCCAGCTCACCAGGTGTGACAGGAAACATTCAGTACTTC.